This is a list of T cell receptor beta chains from one sample in a study of T-cell reconstitution after alpha-beta-depleted transplantation in children. TCRdb re-called the PCR reads with MiXCR, one entry per CDR3 protein. The table includes nearly 550,000 distinct CDR3 sequences, roughly 18% detected once. Sequencing used PBMCs from the stem cell graft donor, obtained from the stem cell graft. The receptor source for this set is a human donor who donated a stem cell graft to a child with acute lymphoblastic leukemia. CDR3s include the opening cysteine and the closing phenylalanine or tryptophan. A D gene is named only where the DNA matches it firmly. The size field is filled for only some rows; it gives once, few, many or a size class.

clone_size d_call j_call v_call cdr3_aa cdr3_nt
. TRBD1 TRBJ2-3 TRBV20-1 CSAPAGTATDTQYF TGCAGTGCTCCTGCCGGGACAGCCACAGATACGCAGTATTTT
. TRBD2 TRBJ2-3 TRBV12-3/TRBV12-4 CAIAGGEKSTDTQYF TGTGCCATCGCGGGGGGGGAAAAAAGCACAGATACGCAGTATTTT
. TRBD2 TRBJ2-3 TRBV27 CASILGLAGGWDTQYF TGTGCCAGCATCCTGGGACTAGCGGGAGGTTGGGATACGCAGTATTTT
. TRBD2 TRBJ2-1 TRBV12-3/TRBV12-4 CASSPTSGSLRDEQFF TGTGCCAGCAGCCCGACTAGCGGGAGCCTTCGGGATGAGCAGTTCTTC
. TRBD2 TRBJ2-3 TRBV6-5 CASSYSRTSTNTQYF TGTGCCAGCAGTTACTCGAGGACTAGCACGAATACGCAGTATTTT
. . TRBJ2-7 TRBV4-2 CASSRPSEGGYYEQYF TGTGCCAGCAGCCGCCCCTCGGAGGGGGGTTACTACGAGCAGTACTTC
. TRBD2 TRBJ2-7 TRBV10-3 CAISEPLGLGSREQYF TGTGCCATCAGTGAGCCCTTAGGACTAGGATCGCGGGAGCAGTACTTC
once . TRBJ1-5 TRBV20-1 CSARQGINQPQHF TGCAGTGCTAGACAGGGGATAAATCAGCCCCAGCATTTT
. . TRBJ2-3 TRBV6-1 CASSRRGEDTQYF TGTGCCAGCAGTCGGAGGGGAGAGGATACGCAGTATTTT
few . TRBJ2-1 TRBV3-1 CASSPRTLSYNEQFF TGTGCCAGCAGCCCACGGACTTTATCCTACAATGAGCAGTTCTTC
. . TRBJ1-2 TRBV19 CAVEGTYGYTF TGTGCCGTAGAGGGGACCTATGGCTACACCTTC
. TRBD2 TRBJ2-7 TRBV20-1 CSASSGTSADYEQYF TGCAGTGCTAGTTCTGGGACTAGCGCCGACTACGAGCAGTACTTC
. . TRBJ1-5 TRBV6-5 CASSPRPGGVSNQPQHF TGTGCCAGCAGTCCTCGACCCGGGGGAGTTAGCAATCAGCCCCAGCATTTT
. TRBD2 TRBJ2-7 TRBV4-2 CASSPRSGRLLSSYEQYF TGTGCCAGCAGCCCGCGGAGCGGGAGGCTGTTGAGCTCCTACGAGCAGTACTTC
. . TRBJ2-4 TRBV18 CASSPQGHRDIQYF TGTGCCAGCTCACCCCAGGGACATAGGGACATTCAGTACTTC
. . TRBJ2-5 TRBV29-1 CSVDGSTETQYF TGCAGCGTTGATGGTAGTACGGAGACCCAGTACTTC
. . TRBJ2-1 TRBV5-1 CASSLGRSGLAGDEQFF TGCGCCAGCAGCTTGGGGAGGTCGGGACTGGCCGGCGATGAGCAGTTCTTC
. . TRBJ2-3 TRBV5-1 CASREREADTQYF TGCGCCAGCAGAGAACGAGAGGCAGATACGCAGTATTTT
. . TRBJ2-7 TRBV7-9 CASSFNAGLFYEQYF TGTGCCAGCAGCTTTAATGCAGGGCTATTTTACGAGCAGTACTTC
. . TRBJ2-7 TRBV7-9 CASSVWSSYEQYF TGTGCCAGCAGCGTCTGGAGCTCCTACGAGCAGTACTTC
few . TRBJ2-3 TRBV20-1 CSALRRRDTQYF TGCAGTGCGCTCCGGCGAAGAGATACGCAGTATTTT
few TRBD1 TRBJ1-1 TRBV7-3 CASSLYGTGVTEAFF TGTGCCAGCAGCTTATACGGGACAGGGGTCACTGAAGCTTTCTTT
few TRBD2 TRBJ2-1 TRBV29-1 CSALKTGTNFSYNEQFF TGCAGCGCCCTAAAGACCGGGACTAATTTCTCCTACAATGAGCAGTTCTTC
. . TRBJ1-1 TRBV19 CASSISVRTEAFF TGTGCCAGTAGTATTTCGGTACGAACTGAAGCTTTCTTT
. . TRBJ1-6 TRBV5-1 CASSVEGSYNSPLHF TGCGCCAGCAGCGTCGAGGGGTCCTATAATTCACCCCTCCACTTT
few . TRBJ2-3 TRBV29-1 CSVEPPGRVSTDTQYF TGCAGCGTTGAACCTCCCGGGAGAGTTTCCACAGATACGCAGTATTTT
few . TRBJ2-7 TRBV16 CASSQFLARAYEQYF TGTGCCAGCAGCCAATTCCTAGCGAGGGCCTACGAGCAGTACTTC
few . TRBJ2-1 TRBV19 CASSINGGIYNEQFF TGTGCCAGTAGTATTAACGGCGGGATCTACAATGAGCAGTTCTTC
few . TRBJ2-3 TRBV5-1 CASRRRDRRTDTQYF TGCGCCAGCAGGCGCCGGGACCGCAGGACAGATACGCAGTATTTT
. . TRBJ2-1 TRBV7-9 CASSLNPASTTDEQFF TGTGCCAGCAGCTTAAACCCGGCTTCAACTACGGATGAGCAGTTCTTC
. . TRBJ2-7 TRBV5-5 CASSFYKGVEQYF TGTGCCAGCAGCTTCTATAAGGGGGTTGAGCAGTACTTC
few TRBD1 TRBJ1-1 TRBV6-5 CASIIWDRGTEAFF TGTGCCAGCATTATTTGGGACAGGGGAACTGAAGCTTTCTTT
. . TRBJ1-5 TRBV4-2 CASSQEVQNPSNQPQHF TGTGCCAGCAGCCAAGAGGTGCAGAACCCTAGCAATCAGCCCCAGCATTTT
. . TRBJ2-1 TRBV10-2 CATLGADSEYNEQFF TGCGCCACCCTGGGCGCGGATAGTGAGTACAATGAGCAGTTCTTC
. . TRBJ2-5 TRBV5-1 CASTPFGQETQYF TGCGCCAGCACCCCCTTCGGCCAAGAGACCCAGTACTTC
. . TRBJ1-1 TRBV20-1 CSADVWRGGTEAFF TGCAGTGCGGACGTATGGCGTGGAGGCACTGAAGCTTTCTTT
. TRBD1 TRBJ1-3 TRBV9 CASSVTDREPGNTIYF TGTGCCAGCAGCGTCACCGACAGGGAACCTGGAAACACCATATATTTT